A single sample gave rise to the 3 T cell receptor beta chains below, sequenced in a study of T cells in Graves' hyperthyroidism and ophthalmopathy. The source material, RNA transcripts, was used to amplify TCR beta CDR3 regions. The TCR CDR3 was amplified in a first-round RT-PCR using the HTBI primer set. TCRdb redid the calling of the multiplex PCR reads with MiXCR, one entry per CDR3 protein. This table has hundreds of thousands of distinct CDR3 sequences, 35% appearing once. Sequenced: blood. Receptors originate from a woman in her thirties or forties with Graves' hyperthyroidism.

V is TRBV29-1 and J is TRBJ1-1; 10 bases map to TRBD1. CDR3 size: 10 residues. Germline CDR1 SQVTM, CDR2 ANQGSEA. V was pared by 7 bases and J by 11 bases, with 4 bases of the junction left unmatched. The chain's CDR3 is CSGQGQGAFF. DNA of the CDR3: TGCAGCGGCCAGGGACAGGGGGCTTTCTTT.

This rearrangement joins TRBV20-1 to TRBJ1-5; 7 positions match TRBD1. V lost 4 bases and J lost 6; bases outside the gene matches: 9. This CDR3 has 14 amino acids. Per the germline V gene, CDR1 is DFQATT and CDR2 is SNEGSKA (reference sequence). The CDR3 sequence is CSAIYRGIGQPQHF. In DNA, the CDR3 is TGCAGTGCTATCTACAGGGGAATTGGTCAGCCCCAGCATTTT.

This clonotype has more than one count but fewer than ten. The rearrangement uses TRBV6-1 and TRBJ2-5, with D possibly being TRBD2 (6 bases). This CDR3 comprises 12 residues. V was shortened by 10 bases and J by 9 bases, with 18 bases between the two germline ends. Germline V CDR1 and CDR2: MNHNS, SASEGT. CDR3: CATTGTAKAQYF. The DNA for the CDR3 is TGTGCCACCACCGGGACTGCGAAGGCCCAGTACTTC.